Here is one T cell receptor (beta chain) with its context. Its matching antigen is unknown. The study sampled nominally healthy donors, though unrecorded immune exposures were likely. This sample was included in a study of cytomegalovirus exposure and HLA in healthy donors. General study points: In presence/absence analyses, roughly uniform sequencing depth across donors was assumed. Among the sequence variants, a highly shared cluster was likely an artifact of sequencing. Most TCR beta V segments were productive about 87% or about 30% of the time in an earlier analysis.

It was with 60 Vbeta and 13 Jbeta primers that the PCR ran. Sequencing used immunoSEQ multiplex PCR; TCRdb keeps in-frame clones, though not all of them. The table records around 150,000 clones, 65% to 85% of them present only once. This CDR3 region has 11 residues. V dropped 7 bases and J dropped 4 bases, with 7 bases sitting between them. Looked up from germline, CDR1 is MDHEN and CDR2 is SYDVKM. The V call is TRBV28, the J call TRBJ1-1; unclear D gene. The origin of this receptor is a male donor in good health and CMV-seropositive. Sequencing used PBMCs. The CDR3 here is CASTRTTEAFF. In nucleotides, the CDR3 is TGTGCCAGCACCAGAACCACTGAAGCTTTCTTT.